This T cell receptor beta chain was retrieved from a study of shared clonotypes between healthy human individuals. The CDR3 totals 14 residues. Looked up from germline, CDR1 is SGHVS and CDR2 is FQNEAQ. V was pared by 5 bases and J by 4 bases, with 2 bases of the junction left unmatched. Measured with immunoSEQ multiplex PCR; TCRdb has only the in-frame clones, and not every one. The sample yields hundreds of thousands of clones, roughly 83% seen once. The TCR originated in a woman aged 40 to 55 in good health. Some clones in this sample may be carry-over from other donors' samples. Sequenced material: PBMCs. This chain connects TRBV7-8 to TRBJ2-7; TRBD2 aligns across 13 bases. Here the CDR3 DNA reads TGTGCCAGCAGCCTGGGACTAGCGGGATACGAGCAGTACTTC. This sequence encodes CASSLGLAGYEQYF.